What follows are 11 T cell receptor beta chains derived from one specimen sequenced in a study of shared clonotypes between healthy human individuals. Measured with immunoSEQ multiplex PCR; TCRdb has only the in-frame clones, and not every one. The sample carries about 1,500,000 clones, roughly 96% recorded once. Specimen: naive CD4+ T cells sorted from blood. Subset specified: CD45RA+ positively selected. The origin of the receptors is a man aged 25 to 40 in good health.

This chain connects TRBV28 to TRBJ1-1; D is unclear. CDR1 MDHEN and CDR2 SYDVKM come from the germline V gene. The CDR3 has 11 amino acids. V was clipped by 5 bases and J by 8 bases, with 9 bases between them. The CDR3 nucleotides read TGTGCCAGCAGTGAGTACAGCGAAGCTTTCTTT. Its protein is CASSEYSEAFF.

Turning to this clone: The sample carries other DNA sequences with the same CDR3. The chain has TRBV10-1 and TRBJ2-7; D gene uncertain. The CDR3 runs 14 residues. Trimming removed 6 bases at V and 4 bases at J, with 16 bases between. Germline loops: CDR1 WNHNN, CDR2 SYGVQD (reference sequence). CDR3 sequence: CASSPVLNGYEQYF. The CDR3 bases are TGCGCCAGCAGCCCAGTTCTAAATGGGTACGAGCAGTACTTC.

CDR3 sequence reads: CASSLWPRTSGRSGYEQYF. The CDR3 DNA is TGTGCCAGCAGTTTATGGCCCCGGACTAGCGGGAGATCGGGCTACGAGCAGTACTTC. The rearrangement links TRBV28 to TRBJ2-7, with 13 bases lining up with TRBD2. V shed 0 bases and J 3 bases; nucleotides not matched to a gene: 11. CDR1 and CDR2 (germline): MDHEN, SYDVKM. The CDR3 is made up of 19 amino acids.

The chain recombines TRBV7-8 with TRBJ2-4, with D possibly TRBD2 on 5 matching bases. The CDR3 loop spans 15 amino acids. CDR1 is SGHVS and CDR2 is FQNEAQ in the germline V gene. Trimming pared 0 bases from V and 0 bases from J, leaving 6 bases between. CDR3 nucleotide sequence: TGTGCCAGCAGCTTAGCGGGGAGAGCCAAAAACATTCAGTACTTC. Translation: CASSLAGRAKNIQYF.

This chain connects TRBV20-1 to TRBJ1-2; the D gene is possibly TRBD1 (6 bases). Germline loops: CDR1 DFQATT, CDR2 SNEGSKA (reference sequence). With 6 bases removed from V and 5 bases from J, the gap between germline ends came to 10 bases. The CDR3 runs to 11 residues. The CDR3 DNA is TGCAGTGCAAATGGACAGTATGGCTACACCTTC. Encoded protein: CSANGQYGYTF.

A remark on this clone: Other nucleotide sequences in the sample specify the same CDR3. This rearrangement joins TRBV6-1 to TRBJ1-1, with D unclear. Germline CDR1 MNHNS, CDR2 SASEGT. Deletions cut 6 bases from V and 0 bases from J, with 5 bases between. The CDR3 sequence is 12 residues long. CDR3 DNA: TGTGCCAGCAGCAGAGTGAACACTGAAGCTTTCTTT. This encodes CASSRVNTEAFF.

The V call is TRBV27, the J call TRBJ2-7; D may be TRBD1 or TRBD2 (5 bases each). V was cut by 2 bases and J by 3 bases, with 11 bases left in between. CDR1 is MNHEY and CDR2 is SMNVEV in the germline V gene (reference sequence). The CDR3 has 14 residues. As DNA, the CDR3 is TGTGCCAGCAGTTTAAAGGGACCTAACTACGAGCAGTACTTC. This sequence encodes CASSLKGPNYEQYF.

The chain employs TRBV28 and TRBJ1-4, with unresolved D. The CDR3 loop spans 10 amino acids. Trimming shortened V by 7 bases and J by 8 bases, and 5 bases separated the two germline ends. CDR1 MDHEN and CDR2 SYDVKM come from the germline V gene. CDR3 nucleotide sequence: TGTGCCAGCAAGGGCGAAAAACTGTTTTTT. Translating it yields CASKGEKLFF.

This chain uses TRBV18 with TRBJ2-7; D gene ambiguous. V was shortened by 4 bases and J by 0 bases, with 7 bases between the two germline ends. This CDR3 has 13 residues. Looked up from germline, CDR1 is KGHSH and CDR2 is LQKENI. CDR3 coding DNA: TGTGCCAGCTCACTCCCCAGCTCCTACGAGCAGTACTTC. Translating it yields CASSLPSSYEQYF.

The chain is built from TRBV7-9 and TRBJ1-4; 10 nucleotides align to TRBD1. J gave up 4 bases and V 3 bases, and 2 bases lay outside the gene matches. Germline CDR1 is SEHNR and CDR2 is FQNEAQ (reference sequence). The CDR3 is 15 amino acids. The CDR3 protein is CASSFRTGGNEKLFF. The CDR3 coding sequence is TGTGCCAGCAGCTTCAGGACAGGGGGTAATGAAAAACTGTTTTTT. The variable domain in full, with the rest retrieved from reference TRBV7-9 and TRBJ1-4, is DTGVSQNPRHKITKRGQNVTFRCDPISEHNRLYWYRQTLGQGPEFLTYFQNEAQLEKSRLLSDRFSAERPKGSFSTLEIQRTEQGDSAMYLCASSFRTGGNEKLFFGSGTQLSVL.

The V and J genes are TRBV19 and TRBJ1-5; no definite D call. Trimming took off 5 bases at V and 1 base at J, with 6 bases between the two ends. CDR3 length: 13 residues. The germline V gene has CDR1 LNHDA and CDR2 SQIVND (reference sequence). The chain's CDR3 is CASSRRSNQPQHF. DNA for the CDR3: TGTGCCAGTAGTCGAAGGAGCAATCAGCCCCAGCATTTT.